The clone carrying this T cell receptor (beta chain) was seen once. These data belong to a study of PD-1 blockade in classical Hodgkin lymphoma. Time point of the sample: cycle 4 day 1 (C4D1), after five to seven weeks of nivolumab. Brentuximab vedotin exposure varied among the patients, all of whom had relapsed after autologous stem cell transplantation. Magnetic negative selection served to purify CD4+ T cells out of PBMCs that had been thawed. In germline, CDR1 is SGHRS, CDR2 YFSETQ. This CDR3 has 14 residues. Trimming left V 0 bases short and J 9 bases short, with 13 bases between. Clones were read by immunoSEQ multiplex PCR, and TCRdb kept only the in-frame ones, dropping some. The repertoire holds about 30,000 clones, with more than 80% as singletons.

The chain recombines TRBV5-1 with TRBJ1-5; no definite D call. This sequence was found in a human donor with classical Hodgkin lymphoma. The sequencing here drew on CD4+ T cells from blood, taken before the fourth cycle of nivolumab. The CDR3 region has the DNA TGCGCCAGCAGCTTGGACGGCCCGGCGGGGCCCCAGCATTTT. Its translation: CASSLDGPAGPQHF.